These 22 T cell receptor beta chains originate from one sample sequenced in a study of post-analysis software for immune sequencing data. Study observations and caveats: Five or six TRBV segments appeared more often in patients than in controls, and TRBV5-6, TRBV5-1 and TRBV20-1 were among these.

cDNA libraries of TCR beta carried unique molecular identifiers. Using its own MiXCR run on the PCR reads, TCRdb lists one record per CDR3 protein. This sample has hundreds of thousands of distinct CDR3 sequences, with 25% to 30% found just once. These receptors' targets are unknown. The sequenced sample was blood. The receptors come from a girl between 10 and 17 years old with multiple sclerosis.

This clonotype was seen a handful of times. V gene TRBV9 combines with J gene TRBJ2-5, with TRBD2 identical over 15 bases. The germline V gene encodes CDR1 SGDLS and CDR2 YYNGEE. V was pared by 3 bases and J by 2 bases, with 8 bases of the junction left unmatched. CDR3 length: 18 amino acids. The CDR3 nucleotides are TGTGCCAGCAGCGCCGGGACTAGCGGGAGGTCGGGACAAGAGACCCAGTACTTC. Protein product: CASSAGTSGRSGQETQYF.

This clonotype was seen at least ten times. The chain is built from TRBV6-4 and TRBJ2-5; 12 bases line up with TRBD2. Trimming at V came to 6 bases and at J to 2 bases, leaving 7 bases not matched to a gene. The CDR3 is 16 residues long. Germline V lookup: CDR1 MRHNA, CDR2 SNTAGT. The chain's CDR3 is CASSLTSGGTQETQYF. The CDR3 region has the DNA TGTGCCAGCAGCCTCACTAGCGGGGGGACTCAAGAGACCCAGTACTTC.

Here the CDR3 DNA reads TGCGCCAGCATGTTAGGGCGGGACCTACAAGAGACCCAGTACTTC. Translated: CASMLGRDLQETQYF. This rearrangement joins TRBV5-1 to TRBJ2-5; D possibly corresponds to TRBD2 (6 bases). This CDR3 has 15 amino acids. Trimming pared 6 bases from V and 2 bases from J, leaving 17 bases between. Germline assignment: CDR1 SGHRS and CDR2 YFSETQ.

This sequence joins TRBV7-9 and TRBJ2-1, with D perhaps matching TRBD2 (5 bases). V shed 3 bases and J shed 13 bases, with 13 bases lying between them. Germline V gene sequence: CDR1 SEHNR, CDR2 FQNEAQ (reference sequence). CDR3 length equals 12 residues. As DNA, the CDR3 is TGTGCCAGCAGCTTCGCGGGTGAGACCCAGTTCTTC. Translating it yields CASSFAGETQFF.

The chain carries TRBV20-1 and TRBJ2-7; 8 bases are a match to TRBD2. CDR3 size: 17 residues. V was pared by 7 bases and J by 7 bases, with 24 bases of the junction left unmatched. Looked up from germline, CDR1 is DFQATT and CDR2 is SNEGSKA (reference sequence). CDR3 sequence reads: CSVPGGAWTSSTREQYF. The CDR3, as DNA: TGCAGTGTCCCCGGGGGGGCTTGGACCTCTTCGACTCGGGAGCAGTACTTC.

The chain combines TRBV24-1 with TRBJ1-4, with D unclear. The CDR3 loop spans 15 amino acids. Germline V gene lookup returns CDR1 KGHDR and CDR2 SFDVKD. V was pared by 4 bases and J by 5 bases, with 13 bases between. The DNA of the CDR3 is TGTGCCACCAGTGACCGGACCCCTGGGAATGAAAAACTGTTTTTT. It specifies CATSDRTPGNEKLFF.

V gene TRBV11-3 combines with J gene TRBJ2-1; 9 bases agree with TRBD2. The trim removed 0 bases at V and 8 bases at J, leaving 5 bases unmatched. Looked up from germline, CDR1 is SGHNT and CDR2 is YENEEA. The CDR3 has 15 amino acids. Here the CDR3 reads CASSLDPSGIYEQFF. The CDR3 DNA reads TGTGCCAGCAGCTTAGATCCTAGCGGGATTTATGAGCAGTTCTTC.

The rearrangement links TRBV5-1 to TRBJ2-5; no reliable D call. The CDR3 is 14 residues long. V was shortened by 3 bases and J by 1 base, with 10 bases between the two germline ends. Germline CDR1 is SGHRS and CDR2 is YFSETQ. DNA for the CDR3: TGCGCCAGCAGCTGGGGTCCTAGCCAAGAGACCCAGTACTTC. Translated, it gives CASSWGPSQETQYF.

Details on this clonotype: A much larger clonotype is one base distant, so this may be a read error. The chain links TRBV10-2 to TRBJ2-4; tentatively, D is TRBD2 (6 bases). CDR1 and CDR2 (germline): WSHSY, SAAADI. CDR3 size: 15 residues. Trimming took off 2 bases at V and 7 bases at J, with 15 bases between the two ends. CDR3 protein: CASSERGVGFNIQYF. CDR3 in DNA: TGCGCCAGCAGTGAGCGCGGGGTGGGGTTCAACATTCAGTACTTC.

The chain employs TRBV6-2 or TRBV6-3 and TRBJ1-5; 10 bases match TRBD1. V lost 6 bases, J lost 7 bases, and 15 bases stayed unmatched. Germline assignment: CDR1 MNHEY and CDR2 SVGEGT. The CDR3 contains 17 residues. The CDR3, as DNA: TGTGCCAGCAGCCGGGGGACAGGGGCCCGCTGGCTACAGCCCCAGCATTTT. It translates to CASSRGTGARWLQPQHF.

This clonotype was seen ten or more times. J is TRBJ2-3 and V is TRBV7-2, with D tentatively TRBD2 (5 bases). V gave up 2 bases and J gave up 3 bases, with 9 bases separating them. This CDR3 spans 14 amino acids. In germline, CDR1 is SGHTA, CDR2 FQGNSA. CDR3 loop: CASSLSTGTDTQYF. CDR3 coding DNA: TGTGCCAGCAGCTTAAGTACGGGGACAGATACGCAGTATTTT.

The CDR3 DNA is TGTGCCAGCAGTTCCGCTAGTCCTAGCGGGTTCCTCTACAATGAGCAGTACTTC. Protein: CASSSASPSGFLYNEQYF. V usage is TRBV28 and J usage is TRBJ2-1, with 8 bases matching TRBD2. With the DNA end fitting TRBJ2-7 better, the J assignment may be wrong. Germline loops: CDR1 MDHEN, CDR2 SYDVKM. The CDR3 spans 18 residues.

CDR3 sequence (DNA): TGCAGTGCGTGGCGAGTTTCTGGCAATCAGCCCCAGCATTTT. Translation gives CSAWRVSGNQPQHF. The chain uses TRBV20-1 and TRBJ1-5, with unresolved D. The CDR3 has 14 residues. Germline V gives CDR1 DFQATT, CDR2 SNEGSKA (reference sequence). V dropped 6 bases and J dropped 2 bases, with 14 bases sitting between them.

The chain uses TRBV7-8 and TRBJ2-7; D possibly matches TRBD1 or TRBD2 (6 bases each). V gave up 4 bases and J gave up 2 bases, with 12 bases separating them. The germline CDR1 and CDR2 sequences are SGHVS and FQNEAQ. This CDR3 comprises 14 residues. CDR3 sequence (DNA): TGTGCCAGCAGCTACGAGGGGGGTCCCTACGAGCAGTACTTC. It yields the protein CASSYEGGPYEQYF.

This clonotype has just a few counts. The rearrangement uses TRBV6-6 and TRBJ1-2, with TRBD1 matching 7 bases. This CDR3 comprises 16 residues. The germline V gene encodes CDR1 MNHNY and CDR2 SVGAGI (reference sequence). The V segment lost 7 bases and the J segment 1 base; nucleotides outside the gene matches: 12. Written as DNA, the CDR3 is TGTGCCAGCAATCAACCAACTCGACAGGGTAACTATGGCTACACCTTC. Protein: CASNQPTRQGNYGYTF.

The J gene is TRBJ1-1, the V gene TRBV5-1; possible D gene TRBD1, 5 bases. CDR3 length: 15 amino acids. Trimming pared 0 bases from V and 1 base from J, leaving 10 bases between. Germline CDR1 is SGHRS and CDR2 is YFSETQ. The CDR3 sequence: CASSLVAGKNTEAFF. The CDR3 DNA is TGCGCCAGCAGCTTGGTGGCAGGGAAGAACACTGAAGCTTTCTTT.

This clonotype has only a few counts. J is TRBJ2-3 and V is TRBV7-2; TRBD2 matches 9 bases. Germline CDR1 SGHTA, CDR2 FQGNSA. This CDR3 has 17 amino acids. J lost 4 bases, V lost 0 bases, and 8 bases had no gene match. CDR3: CASSLASRGRASDTQYF. In DNA, the CDR3 is TGTGCCAGCAGCTTAGCATCGCGCGGGAGGGCCTCAGATACGCAGTATTTT.

Here the CDR3 reads CASSPKTERSGYTF. CDR3 DNA: TGCGCCAGCAGCCCTAAGACAGAAAGGAGTGGCTACACCTTC. This chain connects TRBV5-1 to TRBJ1-2; the D gene is possibly TRBD1 (5 bases). Trimming took off 4 bases at V and 7 bases at J, with 17 bases between the two ends. Germline assignment: CDR1 SGHRS and CDR2 YFSETQ. The CDR3 contains 14 residues.

The J gene is TRBJ2-5, the V gene TRBV28; 10 bases align to TRBD2. The CDR3 consists of 16 residues. CDR1 and CDR2 (germline): MDHEN, SYDVKM. With 6 bases clipped from V and 11 bases from J, the junction kept 18 bases outside the gene matches. The CDR3 region is CASRVLGLAGVNEQYF. In nucleotides, the CDR3 is TGTGCCAGCAGAGTCCTTGGGCTAGCGGGAGTTAATGAGCAGTACTTC.

This clonotype came up a few times. The chain links TRBV27 to TRBJ2-3; TRBD1 or TRBD2 may be the D gene (5 bases each). V lost 8 bases and J lost 1, with 19 bases in between. This CDR3 comprises 16 residues. The V gene's germline CDR1 is MNHEY and CDR2 SMNVEV (reference sequence). In DNA, the CDR3 is TGTGCCAGCGGACCTGGCCCGGGGCCGGGCACAGATACGCAGTATTTT. Translation: CASGPGPGPGTDTQYF.

With regard to this clonotype: A clone one base away is much larger, so this may be a read error. The chain links TRBV28 to TRBJ2-5; possible D gene TRBD1, 5 bases. Germline CDR1 and CDR2: MDHEN and SYDVKM. This CDR3 comprises 14 residues. V was trimmed by 4 bases and J by 2 bases, leaving 11 bases between them. CDR3 in amino acids: CASSWVTAQETQYF. The CDR3 region has the DNA TGTGCCAGCAGTTGGGTGACAGCTCAAGAGACCCAGTACTTC.

The rearrangement joins TRBV28 to TRBJ1-5; D perhaps matches TRBD1 (5 bases). The CDR3 consists of 15 residues. Deletions cut 3 bases from V and 6 bases from J, with 15 bases between. Per the germline V gene, CDR1 is MDHEN and CDR2 is SYDVKM. The CDR3 DNA is TGTGCCAGCAGTTTTAGTGGGACTGTGGGTCAGCCCCAGCATTTT. It encodes CASSFSGTVGQPQHF.